These T cell receptor beta chains were read from a single sample in a study of T-cell memory formation after mild COVID-19. From the 5' RACE reads, TCRdb called clonotypes with MiXCR, one entry per CDR3 protein. Of fewer than 300,000 distinct CDR3 sequences in the sample, about a sixth were seen once. Sequenced material: PBMCs or a T cell subset sorted from them (not recorded which). The receptors derive from a man aged 18 to 30 who had mild COVID-19 (a few samples of this study predate the infection). Cell type and time point are not known. Both conserved end residues are part of each CDR3. The D gene is left open where the match is weak. Expanded clones are given a class, and other clones once, few, many or no size at all.

CDR3 protein: CASSFPPEETQYF
CDR3 DNA: TGTGCCAGCAGCTTCCCACCTGAAGAGACCCAGTACTTC
V gene: TRBV7-2
D gene: NA
J gene: TRBJ2-5
clone size: few

CDR3 protein: CASSPTGGGYGYTF
CDR3 DNA: TGTGCCAGCAGCCCCACGGGAGGGGGCTATGGCTACACCTTC
V gene: TRBV11-2
D gene: NA
J gene: TRBJ1-2
clone size: NA

CDR3 protein: CARSAVPADTQYF
CDR3 DNA: TGTGCCAGGTCCGCAGTTCCGGCAGATACGCAGTATTTT
V gene: TRBV2
D gene: NA
J gene: TRBJ2-3
clone size: NA

CDR3 protein: CASSRSPPSDGNTIYF
CDR3 DNA: TGTGCCAGCAGCCGATCCCCACCCTCTGACGGAAACACCATATATTTT
V gene: TRBV5-6
D gene: NA
J gene: TRBJ1-3
clone size: NA

CDR3 protein: CSASGYAGRSSYEQYF
CDR3 DNA: TGCAGTGCCTCAGGCTATGCAGGGCGTAGCTCCTACGAGCAGTACTTC
V gene: TRBV20-1
D gene: NA
J gene: TRBJ2-7
clone size: NA

CDR3 protein: CASSQEAGTPSGELFF
CDR3 DNA: TGCGCCAGCAGCCAAGAGGCCGGGACGCCCTCCGGGGAGCTGTTTTTT
V gene: TRBV4-3
D gene: NA
J gene: TRBJ2-2
clone size: NA

CDR3 protein: CASSLGSPSNQPQHF
CDR3 DNA: TGTGCCAGCAGTTTAGGGTCCCCTAGCAATCAGCCCCAGCATTTT
V gene: TRBV27
D gene: NA
J gene: TRBJ1-5
clone size: NA

CDR3 protein: CASSLGGSDTEAFF
CDR3 DNA: TGTGCCAGCAGCCTAGGGGGGTCGGACACTGAAGCTTTCTTT
V gene: TRBV3-1
D gene: NA
J gene: TRBJ1-1
clone size: NA

CDR3 protein: CASSLVGTGGGQPQHF
CDR3 DNA: TGTGCCAGCAGCTTAGTCGGGACAGGGGGCGGTCAGCCCCAGCATTTT
V gene: TRBV7-2
D gene: TRBD1
J gene: TRBJ1-5
clone size: few

CDR3 protein: CASTPSGYFTDTQYF
CDR3 DNA: TGTGCCAGCACCCCCTCCGGGTACTTCACAGATACGCAGTATTTT
V gene: TRBV6-2/TRBV6-3
D gene: NA
J gene: TRBJ2-3
clone size: few

CDR3 protein: CASSSTGTGYEQYF
CDR3 DNA: TGTGCCAGCAGCTCAACCGGGACAGGCTACGAGCAGTACTTC
V gene: TRBV5-5
D gene: TRBD1
J gene: TRBJ2-7
clone size: few

CDR3 protein: CATGRGPRYGYTF
CDR3 DNA: TGCGCCACGGGGAGGGGGCCGAGGTATGGCTACACCTTC
V gene: TRBV4-1
D gene: TRBD1
J gene: TRBJ1-2
clone size: few

CDR3 protein: CASSLRGIGNQPQHF
CDR3 DNA: TGTGCCAGCAGCTTAAGGGGTATTGGGAATCAGCCCCAGCATTTT
V gene: TRBV13
D gene: NA
J gene: TRBJ1-5
clone size: NA

CDR3 protein: CASSQDVRGRVNEQFF
CDR3 DNA: TGTGCCAGCAGCCAAGATGTACGGGGGAGGGTCAATGAGCAGTTCTTC
V gene: TRBV3-1
D gene: TRBD2
J gene: TRBJ2-1
clone size: few

CDR3 protein: CSVTGTITEAFF
CDR3 DNA: TGCAGCGTTACCGGGACCATCACTGAAGCTTTCTTT
V gene: TRBV29-1
D gene: NA
J gene: TRBJ1-1
clone size: few

CDR3 protein: CASSPRTFLVEAFF
CDR3 DNA: TGTGCCAGCAGCCCTAGGACGTTCCTAGTTGAAGCTTTCTTT
V gene: TRBV3-1
D gene: NA
J gene: TRBJ1-1
clone size: NA

CDR3 protein: CASSYEGGLYEQYF
CDR3 DNA: TGTGCCAGCAGTTACGAGGGGGGTCTTTACGAGCAGTACTTC
V gene: TRBV6-2/TRBV6-3
D gene: NA
J gene: TRBJ2-7
clone size: NA

CDR3 protein: CASSLRDADPQETQYF
CDR3 DNA: TGTGCCAGCAGCTTACGGGATGCGGACCCGCAAGAGACCCAGTACTTC
V gene: TRBV7-9
D gene: NA
J gene: TRBJ2-5
clone size: NA

CDR3 protein: CASSPTGGDTGELFF
CDR3 DNA: TGCGCCAGCAGCCCTACGGGAGGGGACACCGGGGAGCTGTTTTTT
V gene: TRBV5-1
D gene: TRBD2
J gene: TRBJ2-2
clone size: NA

CDR3 protein: CASRKEHTGELFF
CDR3 DNA: TGTGCCAGCAGGAAAGAACACACCGGGGAGCTGTTTTTT
V gene: TRBV2
D gene: NA
J gene: TRBJ2-2
clone size: few

CDR3 protein: CASSLDQGFTGELFF
CDR3 DNA: TGCGCCAGCAGCTTGGACCAGGGATTCACCGGGGAGCTGTTTTTT
V gene: TRBV5-1
D gene: NA
J gene: TRBJ2-2
clone size: few

CDR3 protein: CATSGPTLAGIQETQYF
CDR3 DNA: TGTGCCACCAGTGGTCCCACCCTAGCGGGGATACAAGAGACCCAGTACTTC
V gene: TRBV24-1
D gene: TRBD2
J gene: TRBJ2-5
clone size: few

CDR3 protein: CAWSLPGAYEQYF
CDR3 DNA: TGTGCCTGGAGTCTTCCGGGAGCCTACGAGCAGTACTTC
V gene: TRBV30
D gene: NA
J gene: TRBJ2-7
clone size: NA

CDR3 protein: CASSSGGYQPQHF
CDR3 DNA: TGTGCCAGCAGCTCGGGAGGGTATCAGCCCCAGCATTTT
V gene: TRBV5-6
D gene: NA
J gene: TRBJ1-5
clone size: few

CDR3 protein: CAISDGERTEAFF
CDR3 DNA: TGTGCCATCAGTGACGGGGAACGCACTGAAGCTTTCTTT
V gene: TRBV10-3
D gene: NA
J gene: TRBJ1-1
clone size: few

CDR3 protein: CASSQILRDKNSPLHF
CDR3 DNA: TGCGCCAGCAGCCAAATCCTCCGGGACAAAAATTCACCCCTCCACTTT
V gene: TRBV4-3
D gene: NA
J gene: TRBJ1-6
clone size: NA

CDR3 protein: CASSQAGPPGEQFF
CDR3 DNA: TGCGCCAGCAGCCAAGCCGGGCCCCCGGGGGAGCAGTTCTTC
V gene: TRBV4-3
D gene: NA
J gene: TRBJ2-1
clone size: few

CDR3 protein: CATSVRGNTEAFF
CDR3 DNA: TGTGCCACCAGCGTCCGGGGGAACACTGAAGCTTTCTTT
V gene: TRBV15
D gene: NA
J gene: TRBJ1-1
clone size: NA

CDR3 protein: CASSKTSGGFDEQFF
CDR3 DNA: TGTGCCAGCAGTAAAACTAGCGGGGGGTTCGATGAGCAGTTCTTC
V gene: TRBV12-3/TRBV12-4
D gene: TRBD2
J gene: TRBJ2-1
clone size: NA

CDR3 protein: CAISQGGATDTQYF
CDR3 DNA: TGTGCCATCAGCCAGGGGGGCGCGACAGATACGCAGTATTTT
V gene: TRBV10-3
D gene: NA
J gene: TRBJ2-3
clone size: few

CDR3 protein: CASSPLDRDNEQFF
CDR3 DNA: TGTGCCAGCAGTCCCCTCGACAGGGACAATGAGCAGTTCTTC
V gene: TRBV28
D gene: TRBD1
J gene: TRBJ2-1
clone size: few

CDR3 protein: CASSYRQVRNQPQHF
CDR3 DNA: TGTGCCAGCAGCTATCGACAGGTTCGGAATCAGCCCCAGCATTTT
V gene: TRBV2
D gene: NA
J gene: TRBJ1-5
clone size: NA

CDR3 protein: CASSEAGQNPNEQFF
CDR3 DNA: TGTGCCAGCAGTGAAGCGGGGCAGAATCCCAATGAGCAGTTCTTC
V gene: TRBV2
D gene: NA
J gene: TRBJ2-1
clone size: NA

CDR3 protein: CASSSSRRRSPLHF
CDR3 DNA: TGTGCCAGCAGCTCATCGCGTCGGCGTTCACCCCTCCACTTT
V gene: TRBV7-9
D gene: NA
J gene: TRBJ1-6
clone size: NA

CDR3 protein: CASSQASGGGGSDTQYF
CDR3 DNA: TGTGCCAGCAGCCAAGCGAGCGGGGGAGGAGGCTCAGATACGCAGTATTTT
V gene: TRBV4-2
D gene: TRBD2
J gene: TRBJ2-3
clone size: NA

CDR3 protein: CATSAGIAGYNEQFF
CDR3 DNA: TGTGCCACCAGTGCTGGGATAGCGGGGTACAATGAGCAGTTCTTC
V gene: TRBV24-1
D gene: TRBD2
J gene: TRBJ2-1
clone size: few

CDR3 protein: CASSSDSRFSFGFF
CDR3 DNA: TGTGCCAGTAGTTCCGACAGTAGATTCTCTTTCGGTTTCTTT
V gene: TRBV19
D gene: NA
J gene: TRBJ1-1
clone size: NA

CDR3 protein: CASKFIGAPTDTQYF
CDR3 DNA: TGTGCCAGCAAGTTTATAGGGGCCCCTACAGATACGCAGTATTTT
V gene: TRBV28
D gene: NA
J gene: TRBJ2-3
clone size: few

CDR3 protein: CASSEIRAGANVLTF
CDR3 DNA: TGTGCCAGCAGCGAAATCAGGGCTGGGGCCAACGTCCTGACTTTC
V gene: TRBV28
D gene: NA
J gene: TRBJ2-6
clone size: NA

CDR3 protein: CASSPGRVSEQYF
CDR3 DNA: TGCGCCAGCAGCCCAGGGAGGGTTAGCGAGCAGTACTTC
V gene: TRBV4-3
D gene: TRBD2
J gene: TRBJ2-7
clone size: NA